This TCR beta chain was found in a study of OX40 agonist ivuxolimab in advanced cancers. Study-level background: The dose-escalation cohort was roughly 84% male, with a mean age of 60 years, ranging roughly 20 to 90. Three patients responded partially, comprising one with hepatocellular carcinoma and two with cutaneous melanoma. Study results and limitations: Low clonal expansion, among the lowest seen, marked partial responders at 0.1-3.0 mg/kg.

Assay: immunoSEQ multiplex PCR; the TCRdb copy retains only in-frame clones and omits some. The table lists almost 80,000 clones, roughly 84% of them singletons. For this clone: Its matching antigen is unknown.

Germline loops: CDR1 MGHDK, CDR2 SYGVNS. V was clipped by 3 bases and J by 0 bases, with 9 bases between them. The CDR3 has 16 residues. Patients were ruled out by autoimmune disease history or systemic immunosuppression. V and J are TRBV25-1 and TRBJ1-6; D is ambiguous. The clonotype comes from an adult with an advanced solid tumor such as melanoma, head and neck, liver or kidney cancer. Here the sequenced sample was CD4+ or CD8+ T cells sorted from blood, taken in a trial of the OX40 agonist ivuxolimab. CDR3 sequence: CASSERAGSYNSPLHF. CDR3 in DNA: TGTGCCAGCAGTGAGAGGGCTGGCTCCTATAATTCACCCCTCCACTTT.